These 29 T cell receptor beta chains were sequenced from one sample in a study of blood T cell repertoires in COVID-19. Clones were sequenced by immunoSEQ multiplex PCR, and TCRdb holds only the in-frame ones, with some missing. The sample lists 100,000 or so clones, approximately 82% occurring once. Specimen: peripheral blood. These TCRs come from a man aged 60 to 69 with active or convalescent COVID-19.

The chain has TRBV7-2 and TRBJ2-3; maybe TRBD2 (6 bases). CDR3 length: 16 amino acids. Germline V gene lookup returns CDR1 SGHTA and CDR2 FQGNSA. V lost 5 bases and J 5 bases, leaving 20 bases between the germline ends. The CDR3: CASSPVYGRGGDTQYF. The CDR3 nucleotides are TGTGCCAGCAGCCCCGTTTACGGGAGAGGAGGAGATACGCAGTATTTT. Full variable domain (remainder filled in from reference TRBV7-2 and TRBJ2-3): GAGVSQSPSNKVTEKGKDVELRCDPISGHTALYWYRQSLGQGLEFLIYFQGNSAPDKSGLPSDRFSAERTGGSVSTLTIQRTQQEDSAVYLCASSPVYGRGGDTQYFGPGTRLTVL.

This clone showed up just a few times. This chain links TRBV10-3 with TRBJ2-2; TRBD2 agrees at 14 bases. The ends lost 6 bases at V and 8 bases at J; junction bases unmatched: 8. The CDR3 runs to 16 residues. CDR1 and CDR2 from the germline V gene are ENHRY and SYGVKD. The CDR3 sequence is CAISPTSGRASGELFF. CDR3 in DNA: TGTGCCATCAGCCCGACTAGCGGGAGGGCCTCGGGGGAGCTGTTTTTT.

V is TRBV15 and J is TRBJ1-1, with D possibly TRBD1 on 6 matching bases. CDR1 and CDR2 from the germline V gene are LNHNV and YYDKDF (reference sequence). The ends were cut back, 7 bases at V and 1 base at J, with 16 bases in the middle. The CDR3 is made up of 15 amino acids. CDR3 sequence reads: CATTRVATGNTEAFF. The CDR3 DNA sequence: TGTGCCACCACAAGGGTGGCGACAGGGAACACTGAAGCTTTCTTT.

This clone was seen repeatedly, ten times or more. For the CDR3, the DNA is TGTGCCAGCAGCTTCACCCAGGAGGGTCTGGGACTGTTTTTT. Protein product: CASSFTQEGLGLFF. This rearrangement joins TRBV5-6 to TRBJ1-4; D unclear. Trimming took off 2 bases at V and 13 bases at J, with 18 bases between the two ends. The CDR3 is made up of 14 amino acids. From germline, CDR1 is SGHDT and CDR2 YYEEEE.

J is TRBJ2-7 and V is TRBV7-5; no DNA check was done on the table's D call, TRBD2. TRBV7-5 is a known pseudogene. The CDR3 extends over 16 amino acids. CDR3 sequence (DNA): TGTGCCAGAAGCTTAGAGAAGCGACCCGGCTCCTACGAGCAGTACGTC. It translates to CARSLEKRPGSYEQYV.

This clone was detected only a few times. This chain links TRBV9 with TRBJ1-6; D ambiguous. V was trimmed by 0 bases and J by 13 bases, leaving 11 bases between them. Germline CDR1 and CDR2: SGDLS and YYNGEE. This CDR3 contains 13 residues. The CDR3 DNA reads as TGTGCCAGCAGCGTAGGGCCCTTAAGTCCCCTCCACTTT. Translating it yields CASSVGPLSPLHF.

The chain has TRBV6-1 and TRBJ2-1; D might be TRBD2 (5 bases). Germline values: CDR1 MNHNS, CDR2 SASEGT. V was clipped by 3 bases and J by 4 bases, with 16 bases between them. CDR3 length equals 16 residues. For the CDR3, the DNA is TGTGCCAGCAGTGAGCTTTTGAGGGCGAGTTACAATGAGCAGTTCTTC. Protein sequence: CASSELLRASYNEQFF.

V gene TRBV9 combines with J gene TRBJ2-3; TRBD1 aligns across 7 bases. Germline CDR1 is SGDLS and CDR2 is YYNGEE. The CDR3 runs to 13 residues. V lost 2 bases, J lost 5 bases, and 2 bases stayed unmatched. CDR3 nucleotide sequence: TGTGCCAGCAGCGTTTACAGGGGAGATACGCAGTATTTT. Its protein product is CASSVYRGDTQYF.

The V and J genes are TRBV28 and TRBJ2-6, with D maybe TRBD1 (5 bases). With 5 bases removed from V and 0 bases from J, the gap between germline ends came to 8 bases. The CDR3 sequence is 15 residues long. The germline CDR1 and CDR2 sequences are MDHEN and SYDVKM. CDR3 coding DNA: TGTGCCAGCAGTACAGGAACCTCTGGGGCCAACGTCCTGACTTTC. Amino acids: CASSTGTSGANVLTF.

The rearrangement joins TRBV5-6 to TRBJ2-7; a possible D gene is TRBD2 (6 bases). The CDR3 covers 14 residues. Trimming took off 0 bases at V and 6 bases at J, with 13 bases between the two ends. Germline V CDR1 and CDR2: SGHDT, YYEEEE. The CDR3 sequence is CASSLGWGEGEQYV. CDR3 DNA sequence: TGTGCCAGCAGCTTGGGTTGGGGGGAAGGCGAGCAGTACGTC.

This clone was found a few times. The chain links TRBV12-3 or TRBV12-4 to TRBJ1-1; no definite D call. V was clipped by 2 bases and J by 10 bases, with 14 bases between them. The CDR3 covers 13 residues. CDR3 region: CASSLPEALVAFF. The CDR3 nucleotides read TGTGCCAGCAGTTTACCCGAGGCTCTGGTAGCTTTCTTT.

This clone was counted once. Different DNA sequences within this sample yield the same CDR3. This rearrangement joins TRBV14 to TRBJ2-6; no reliable D call. The CDR3 runs 13 residues. Germline V gene lookup returns CDR1 SGHDN and CDR2 FVKESK. Trimming shortened V by 4 bases and J by 4 bases, and 5 bases separated the two germline ends. The CDR3 loop is CASSPSGANVLTF. In nucleotides, the CDR3 is TGTGCCAGCAGCCCATCCGGGGCCAACGTCCTGACTTTC.

The genes are TRBV24-1 and TRBJ2-3, with D possibly being TRBD2 (7 bases). V was clipped by 6 bases and J by 5 bases, with 11 bases between them. CDR1 is KGHDR and CDR2 is SFDVKD in the germline V gene. The CDR3 extends over 13 amino acids. The CDR3, as DNA: TGTGCCACCAGTCGCGGGGGCGAAGATACGCAGTATTTT. Its translation is CATSRGGEDTQYF.

The V and J genes are TRBV7-6 and TRBJ2-3, with 8 nucleotides matching TRBD2. Germline assignment: CDR1 SGHVS and CDR2 FNYEAQ. The CDR3 has 15 residues. Germline trimming cut 5 bases from V and 2 bases from J; bases unmatched to any gene: 6. CDR3 sequence: CASSRGGKFTDTQYF. The CDR3 DNA is TGTGCCAGCAGCCGGGGGGGCAAATTCACAGATACGCAGTATTTT. Looking up the rest from reference TRBV7-6 and TRBJ2-3 gives the full variable domain: GAGVSQSPRYKVTKRGQDVALRCDPISGHVSLYWYRQALGQGPEFLTYFNYEAQQDKSGLPNDRFSAERPEGSISTLTIQRTEQRDSAMYRCASSRGGKFTDTQYFGPGTRLTVL.

The rearrangement uses TRBV5-1 and TRBJ2-2; the match to TRBD1 covers 7 bases. The length of the CDR3 is 17 residues. The germline V gene encodes CDR1 SGHRS and CDR2 YFSETQ. V was clipped by 7 bases and J by 7 bases; unmatched bases: 19. This CDR3 is CASRDRVREGSHGELFF. The CDR3 nucleotides read TGCGCCAGCCGAGACAGGGTTCGAGAGGGGAGTCACGGGGAGCTGTTTTTT.

The V and J genes are TRBV19 and TRBJ1-3, with D unclear. CDR1 is LNHDA, CDR2 SQIVND, per germline (reference sequence). The CDR3 has 17 residues. Trimming removed 5 bases from V and 0 bases from J, with 17 bases in between. The CDR3 sequence is CASSSLNRETSGNTIYF. In nucleotides, the CDR3 is TGTGCCAGTAGTTCCTTAAACCGGGAAACCTCTGGAAACACCATATATTTT.

The gene calls are TRBV28 and TRBJ1-2, with D perhaps TRBD1 (5 bases). With 4 bases removed from V and 5 bases from J, the gap between germline ends came to 17 bases. Germline V lookup: CDR1 MDHEN, CDR2 SYDVKM. This CDR3 is 15 amino acids long. CDR3 in amino acids: CASSSLQGYQYGYTF. The CDR3 DNA is TGTGCCAGCAGTTCCCTGCAGGGCTACCAATATGGCTACACCTTC.

This clone appeared many times. V is TRBV4-3 and J is TRBJ1-1; D is uncertain. The CDR3 sequence is 14 residues long. The germline V gene encodes CDR1 LGHNA and CDR2 YSLEER. V was clipped by 8 bases and J by 10 bases, with 23 bases between them. CDR3 loop: CASSQTQDSEGAFF. The CDR3 coding sequence is TGCGCCAGCTCCCAGACCCAAGACTCCGAGGGAGCTTTCTTT.

V usage is TRBV3-1 (or the pseudogene TRBV3-2) and J usage is TRBJ2-7; 11 positions match TRBD2. The CDR3 has 15 amino acids. Germline-derived CDR1 and CDR2 are LGHDT and YNNKEL (reference sequence). Trimming removed 1 base from V and 1 base from J; junction bases left unmatched: 0. The CDR3 spells CASSQGLAGSYEQYF. CDR3 sequence (DNA): TGTGCCAGCAGCCAAGGACTAGCGGGGTCCTACGAGCAGTACTTC.

This sequence joins TRBV7-9 and TRBJ2-1; D not certain. The length of the CDR3 is 14 residues. Per the germline V gene, CDR1 is SEHNR and CDR2 is FQNEAQ (reference sequence). V lost 3 bases, J lost 0 bases, and 6 bases lay in between. As DNA, the CDR3 is TGTGCCAGCAGCTTCACGGGCTCCTACAATGAGCAGTTCTTC. Its protein is CASSFTGSYNEQFF.

This clone occurred a few times. This chain connects TRBV28 to TRBJ1-5; D is uncertain. The CDR3 extends over 14 amino acids. Trimming took 3 bases from V and 2 from J, leaving 8 bases between them. Germline CDR1 and CDR2: MDHEN and SYDVKM. CDR3 residues: CASSLPEGNQPQHF. In DNA, the CDR3 is TGTGCCAGCAGTTTGCCAGAGGGCAATCAGCCCCAGCATTTT.

The CDR3 DNA is TGTGCCAGCAGTGAAGAACTCTTAGCTAACTATGGCTACACCTTC. Residues: CASSEELLANYGYTF. The chain employs TRBV2 and TRBJ1-2; D is undetermined. Trimming took 1 base from V and 0 from J, leaving 9 bases between them. Germline CDR1 reads SNHLY; CDR2 reads FYNNEI. The CDR3 is 15 amino acids.

This clone appeared once. This sequence joins TRBV2 and TRBJ1-5; D is possibly TRBD1 (6 bases). In germline, CDR1 is SNHLY, CDR2 FYNNEI. This CDR3 is 15 amino acids long. V was shortened by 6 bases and J by 0 bases, with 12 bases between the two germline ends. Here the CDR3 reads CASRPDRYSNQPQHF. The CDR3 nucleotides are TGTGCCAGCAGACCCGACAGGTATAGCAATCAGCCCCAGCATTTT. The complete variable domain, with remaining parts taken from reference TRBV2 and TRBJ1-5, reads EPEVTQTPSHQVTQMGQEVILRCVPISNHLYFYWYRQILGQKVEFLVSFYNNEISEKSEIFDDQFSVERPDGSNFTLKIRSTKLEDSAMYFCASRPDRYSNQPQHFGDGTRLSIL.

This sequence joins TRBV30 and TRBJ1-5; D ambiguous. Germline V gene sequence: CDR1 GTSNPN, CDR2 SVGIG (reference sequence). The V gene lost 0 bases and the J gene lost 7 bases, with 10 bases spanning the gap. The CDR3 runs 13 residues. CDR3 nucleotide sequence: TGTGCCTGGAGTGTTAGCCCGTGGCAGCCCCAGCATTTT. This codes for CAWSVSPWQPQHF.

The chain combines TRBV2 with TRBJ2-7; the D gene is possibly TRBD2 (6 bases). CDR3 length equals 13 residues. Trimming took 7 bases from V and 1 from J, leaving 11 bases between them. CDR1 SNHLY and CDR2 FYNNEI come from the germline V gene. This chain's CDR3 is CASTGDLSYEQYV. Here the CDR3 DNA reads TGTGCCAGCACTGGGGACTTATCCTACGAGCAGTACGTC.

This clone was counted between two and nine times. The chain employs TRBV19 and TRBJ1-2, with 7 bases lining up with TRBD1. J gave up 4 bases and V 7 bases, and 15 bases lay outside the gene matches. From germline, CDR1 is LNHDA and CDR2 SQIVND (reference sequence). The CDR3 runs to 16 residues. The CDR3 nucleotides read TGTGCCAGTATCCCCAACCGGGACAGCTTCCTCTATGGCTACACCTTC. The encoded protein is CASIPNRDSFLYGYTF.

The genes are TRBV4-3 and TRBJ1-1, with D unresolved. With 0 bases removed from V and 11 bases from J, the gap between germline ends came to 19 bases. The CDR3 contains 15 residues. Germline V CDR1 and CDR2: LGHNA, YSLEER. In DNA form, the CDR3 reads TGCGCCAGCAGCCAAGAGTACAGCCCTCAACTGTGGGCTTTCTTT. It translates to CASSQEYSPQLWAFF.

This chain joins TRBV7-9 and TRBJ2-5, with 8 bases identical to TRBD1. This CDR3 comprises 14 residues. Per germline, CDR1 SEHNR and CDR2 FQNEAQ (reference sequence). Unmatched junction bases numbered 5, after V lost 3 bases and J lost 5 bases. The DNA for the CDR3 is TGTGCCAGCAGCTTCGGACAGGGTTACGAGACCCAGTACTTC. Translating gives CASSFGQGYETQYF.

V gene TRBV9 combines with J gene TRBJ1-2; D unclear. This CDR3 has 15 residues. Trimming took off 1 base at V and 8 bases at J, with 18 bases between the two ends. In germline, CDR1 is SGDLS, CDR2 YYNGEE. CDR3 nucleotides: TGTGCCAGCAGCGTAAGCGGGAGTTCTCGGGAGGGCTACACCTTC. Amino acids: CASSVSGSSREGYTF.